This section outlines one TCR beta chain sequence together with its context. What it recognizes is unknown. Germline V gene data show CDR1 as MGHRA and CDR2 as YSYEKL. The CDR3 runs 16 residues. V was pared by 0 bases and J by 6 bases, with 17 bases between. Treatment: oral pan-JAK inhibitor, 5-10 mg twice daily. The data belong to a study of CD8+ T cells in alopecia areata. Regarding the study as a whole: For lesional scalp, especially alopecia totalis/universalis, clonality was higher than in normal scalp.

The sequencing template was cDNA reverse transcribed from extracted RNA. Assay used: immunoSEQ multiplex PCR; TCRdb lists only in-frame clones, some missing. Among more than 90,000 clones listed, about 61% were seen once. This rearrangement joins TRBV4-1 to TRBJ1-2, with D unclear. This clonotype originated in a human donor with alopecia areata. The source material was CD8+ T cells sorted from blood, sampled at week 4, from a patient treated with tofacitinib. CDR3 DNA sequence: TGCGCCAGCAGCCAAGATGATCTCTCTGGATCGGATGGCTACACCTTC. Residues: CASSQDDLSGSDGYTF.